This T cell receptor beta chain is drawn from a study of blood T cell repertoires in COVID-19. The overall study: The United States, Italy and Spain supplied acute and convalescent COVID-19 samples. PBMCs, B-cell-depleted T cells, or T cells provided the cDNA or gDNA that made up the material.

V lost 8 bases and J lost 4, with 15 bases in between. The CDR3 runs to 14 residues. The germline gives CDR1 WSHSY, CDR2 SAAADI. Original handling: Reference gene primer amplification in the assay estimated nucleated cell counts. Profiled with immunoSEQ multiplex PCR; TCRdb holds only in-frame clones, not every one. The V and J calls and clone size were taken over from that table, and D and trimming were inferred from the DNA. The table has 200,000 to 300,000 clones, 87% seen once. Sequencing input: peripheral blood. The sequence came from a woman in her thirties or forties who had recovered from COVID-19. V is TRBV10-2 and J is TRBJ1-5, with D perhaps TRBD1 (6 bases). The DNA for the CDR3 is TGCGCCAGCGACCCCCGAGGGGGTAATCAGCCCCAGCATTTT. Translation: CASDPRGGNQPQHF.